This is a list of T cell receptor beta chains from one sample in a study of Ad26.COV2.S vaccination and SARS-CoV-2 variants. The assay was immunoSEQ multiplex PCR, and TCRdb's table has in-frame clones only and misses some. The sample has fewer than 400,000 clones, 88% seen once. The sample was peripheral blood, taken in a trial of Ad26.COV2.S vaccine versus placebo. The receptors come from a person aged 18-65 years who received the Ad26.COV2.S COVID-19 vaccine or a placebo. Both conserved end residues are part of each CDR3. Fields, in order: clone size, V gene, J gene, D gene, CDR3 protein, CDR3 DNA. D genes are given only for firm matches. Expanded clones get a size class; other rows say once, few or many, or leave the size out.

>-|TRBV19|TRBJ1-4|-
CASNGGLGTNEKLFF
TGTGCCAGTAATGGGGGTCTTGGGACTAATGAAAAACTGTTTTTT
>-|TRBV3-1/TRBV3-2|TRBJ2-7|-
CASSLLYEQYF
TGTGCCAGCAGCCTACTCTACGAGCAGTACTTC
>-|TRBV10-3|TRBJ1-1|-
CAISTSGGVNTEAFF
TGTGCCATCAGCACCTCGGGAGGGGTGAACACTGAAGCTTTCTTT
>-|TRBV29-1|TRBJ1-1|TRBD1
CSVEEEGAGAEAFF
TGCAGCGTTGAAGAAGAGGGGGCGGGCGCTGAAGCTTTCTTT
>once|TRBV21-1|TRBJ2-6|-
CASSISGANVLTF
TGTGCCAGCAGCATATCTGGGGCCAACGTCCTGACTTTC
>-|TRBV5-1|TRBJ2-6|TRBD1
CASSPGTGGSGANVLTF
TGCGCCAGCAGCCCCGGGACAGGGGGCTCTGGGGCCAACGTCCTGACTTTC
>-|TRBV5-6|TRBJ1-4|-
CASSLRGIYEKLFF
TGTGCCAGCAGCTTGCGAGGGATTTATGAAAAACTGTTTTTT
>-|TRBV9|TRBJ2-1|TRBD2
CASSPAGRGVAVEQFF
TGTGCCAGCAGCCCCGCCGGGCGGGGGGTTGCCGTTGAGCAGTTCTTC
>-|TRBV19|TRBJ1-5|-
CASSITVNSNQPQHF
TGTGCCAGTAGTATCACAGTGAATAGCAATCAGCCCCAGCATTTT
>-|TRBV7-2|TRBJ1-5|-
CASSSGGYSNQPQHF
TGTGCCAGCAGCTCCGGGGGGTACAGCAATCAGCCCCAGCATTTT
>-|TRBV10-2|TRBJ2-1|-
CATVLGGSYNEQFF
TGCGCCACCGTCCTGGGGGGCTCCTACAATGAGCAGTTCTTC
>-|TRBV12-5|TRBJ1-3|-
CASGLGSGNTIYF
TGTGCTAGTGGTTTGGGGAGTGGAAACACCATATATTTT
>-|TRBV5-8|TRBJ2-1|-
CASSTKQYPYNEQFF
TGTGCCAGCAGCACTAAACAGTACCCCTACAATGAGCAGTTCTTC
>-|TRBV11-2|TRBJ2-7|-
CASSLGRYSYEQYF
TGTGCCAGCAGCTTAGGACGGTACTCCTACGAGCAGTACTTC
>-|TRBV5-1|TRBJ1-2|TRBD1
CASSSQGEFGYTF
TGCGCCAGCAGCTCTCAGGGGGAATTTGGCTACACCTTC
>-|TRBV30|TRBJ1-1|-
CAWSESFGALGTEAFF
TGTGCCTGGAGTGAATCATTCGGGGCCCTGGGCACTGAAGCTTTCTTT
>-|TRBV5-8|TRBJ1-2|-
CASRPRGAGVGKNYGYTF
TGTGCCAGCAGGCCCCGAGGGGCGGGGGTTGGAAAAAACTATGGCTACACCTTC
>few|TRBV3-1/TRBV3-2|TRBJ1-1|-
CASSQSGSEGAFF
TGTGCCAGCAGCCAGTCCGGGTCGGAAGGAGCTTTCTTT
>-|TRBV11-2|TRBJ1-2|-
CASSPIRAPFWGYTF
TGTGCCAGCAGCCCAATCCGGGCCCCTTTTTGGGGCTACACCTTC
>-|TRBV6-5|TRBJ2-7|TRBD1
CASRWDRDHEQYF
TGTGCCAGCAGGTGGGACAGGGACCACGAGCAGTACTTC
>-|TRBV6-5|TRBJ1-1|TRBD1
CASSYITGAPNTEAFF
TGTGCCAGCAGTTACATAACAGGGGCACCGAACACTGAAGCTTTCTTT
>-|TRBV11-3|TRBJ2-7|-
CASSLNEQYF
TGTGCCAGCAGCTTAAACGAGCAGTACTTC
>-|TRBV5-1|TRBJ2-1|TRBD2
CASSLSSGGNYNEQFF
TGCGCCAGCAGCTTGTCTAGCGGGGGGAATTACAATGAGCAGTTCTTC
>-|TRBV7-9|TRBJ2-1|-
CASSLDSGNEQFF
TGTGCCAGCAGCCTAGACAGTGGGAATGAGCAGTTCTTC
>-|TRBV6-6|TRBJ1-2|TRBD1
CASRLTTGNYGYTF
TGTGCCAGCAGGCTTACGACAGGGAACTATGGCTACACCTTC
>-|TRBV2|TRBJ1-1|TRBD1
CASSQGGRAEAFF
TGTGCCAGCAGCCAGGGGGGTAGGGCTGAAGCTTTCTTT
>-|TRBV18|TRBJ1-1|-
CASSPGGADTEAFF
TGTGCCAGCTCACCGGGGGGGGCGGACACTGAAGCTTTCTTT
>-|TRBV7-2|TRBJ2-3|TRBD2
CASSSRGGITDTQYF
TGTGCCAGCAGCTCCCGGGGGGGGATAACAGATACGCAGTATTTT
>once|TRBV7-9|TRBJ2-1|TRBD2
CASSLGAGGSYNEQFF
TGTGCCAGCAGCTTAGGAGCGGGGGGCAGCTACAATGAGCAGTTCTTC
>-|TRBV6-5|TRBJ1-2|-
CASNKGSGSYGYTF
TGTGCCAGCAACAAAGGGTCTGGCTCCTATGGCTACACCTTC
>-|TRBV5-1|TRBJ1-4|-
CASSLGQARGEKLFF
TGCGCCAGCAGCTTAGGACAAGCTAGGGGTGAAAAACTGTTTTTT